A single T cell receptor beta chain is shown here with its context. Its antigen is unknown. Base qualities are not at hand, and no much larger clone is one base apart. Reading the germline V gene gives CDR1 MDHEN and CDR2 SYDVKM. Inclusive of the bounding cysteine and phenylalanine, the CDR3 is 15 residues long. Here the CDR3 DNA is all that survives: 45 bases in frame from base 1. The germline ends are 10 bases apart after V is trimmed by 1 base and J by 1 base. The trial excluded patients who had a history of autoimmune disease or were on systemic immunosuppression. Peripheral blood for TCR sequencing was drawn from every dose cohort at baseline, at cycle 4 day 1 and at cycle 7 day 1. The samples were drawn from a first-in-human, open-label, multicenter phase I dose-escalation trial of ivuxolimab. Adults with locally advanced or metastatic melanoma, renal cell, hepatocellular, or head and neck squamous cell carcinoma were enrolled in the trial. Before TCR sequencing, CD4+ T cells and CD8+ T cells were sorted from peripheral blood as separate populations.

The entry originates in a study of OX40 agonist ivuxolimab in advanced cancers. Regarding the research as a whole: Ivuxolimab was an agonistic, fully human IgG2 monoclonal antibody directed against OX40 (CD134), a costimulatory receptor. Intravenous ivuxolimab was administered to patients every 2 weeks at six dose levels: 0.01, 0.1, 0.3, 1.5, 3 and 10 mg/kg. Among the 50 to 55 dose-escalation patients, around 19 had hepatocellular carcinoma, roughly 15 melanoma, 9 renal cell carcinoma and 9 head and neck cancer. A male proportion of almost 85% and a mean age of 60 years, ranging from 23 to 79, were recorded for the dose-escalation cohort. Patients were allowed to have had prior anti-PD-1, anti-PD-L1 or anti-CTLA-4 therapy, and roughly 40% of the dose-escalation patients had been treated with checkpoint inhibitors. Partial responses were achieved by three dose-escalation patients, of whom one had hepatocellular carcinoma and two had cutaneous melanoma. Peripheral TCRbeta sequencing aimed to test whether ivuxolimab altered TCR sequence diversity and caused clonal T-cell expansion. The paper covers the monotherapy dose-escalation part of the phase I ivuxolimab trial, which included N ≈ 50 patients. Overall study outcomes, separate from this receptor: The antigen specificity of the clonally expanded peripheral T cells was not determined. At doses of 0.1 to 3.0 mg/kg, clonal expansion of both CD4+ and CD8+ T cells in blood was seen between baseline and week 6. On average, CD8+ T cells showed more expanded clones than CD4+ T cells after ivuxolimab. Low levels of normalized T-cell clonal expansion were also shown by some nonresponding patients. In the 0.1-3.0 mg/kg groups, partial responders had among the lowest normalized peripheral clonal expansion, particularly in CD8+ T cells.

Genomic DNA was isolated from the sorted cells so that the TCRbeta CDR3 region could be sequenced. The immunoSEQ Assay was used to sequence the TCRbeta CDR3 regions. The clones in this table, taken by TCRdb from immuneACCESS, are in-frame only. Not every clone is retained; where verified, under half of the shortfall comes from an unresolved V gene, and the cause of the rest is unknown. The sample has about 110,000 clones on record, less than 95% of them singletons. The ten largest clonotypes hold about 0.5% of the sample. The sample in question was CD4+ or CD8+ T cells sorted from blood, obtained in a trial of the OX40 agonist ivuxolimab. This TCR was sampled from an adult with an advanced solid tumor such as melanoma, head and neck, liver or kidney cancer. This receptor chain uses TRBV28 and TRBJ1-1; possibly the D gene is TRBD1, per 5 matching bases. The DNA is TGTGCCAGCAGTTTATATCAGGGAGGGAACACTGAAGCTTTCTTT. It codes for CASSLYQGGNTEAFF.